The 4 T cell receptor beta chains in this list originate from one sample, sequenced in a study of T cells in Graves' hyperthyroidism and ophthalmopathy. Amplification targeted TCR beta CDR3 regions from RNA transcripts. The HTBI primer set served for first-round RT-PCR of the TCR CDR3. MiXCR, applied by TCRdb to the multiplex PCR reads, yields one record per CDR3 protein. The sample consists of around 800,000 distinct CDR3 sequences, around 38% of them appearing once. The sequencing input was blood. The receptors shown here come from a man between 18 and 35 years old with Graves' hyperthyroidism.

This clonotype was seen at least ten times. The chain recombines TRBV20-1 with TRBJ2-5; D may be TRBD1 or TRBD2 (6 bases each). Germline values: CDR1 DFQATT, CDR2 SNEGSKA (reference sequence). The CDR3 has 14 residues. Trimming left V 0 bases short and J 5 bases short, with 13 bases between. CDR3 nucleotide sequence: TGCAGTGCTAGAGACGTCACGGGGGCGGAGACCCAGTACTTC. It codes for CSARDVTGAETQYF.

This clonotype showed up many times. The rearrangement uses TRBV9 and TRBJ2-7, with TRBD1 matching over 7 bases. The germline V gene encodes CDR1 SGDLS and CDR2 YYNGEE. The CDR3 is 13 amino acids. After removal of 0 bases from V and 6 bases from J, the junction contained 3 bases not matched to a gene. The CDR3 nucleotides read TGTGCCAGCAGCGTAGAGGACAGGACCGAGCAGTACTTC. Translating gives CASSVEDRTEQYF.

This clonotype came up many times. The V gene is TRBV19, the J gene TRBJ2-7; D call uncertain. The CDR3 totals 11 residues. Trimming stripped 3 bases from V and 11 bases from J, with 11 bases between. Germline V gene data show CDR1 as LNHDA and CDR2 as SQIVND (reference sequence). CDR3 nucleotide sequence: TGTGCCAGTAGTATGGGCCAGGTGGAGTACTTC. Encoded protein: CASSMGQVEYF.

As to this clonotype: At one boundary the junction diverges from the germline segment, which might be a read error. V usage is TRBV5-1 and J usage is TRBJ1-2; no definite D call. Germline CDR1 reads SGHRS; CDR2 reads YFSETQ. The length of the CDR3 is 16 residues. The CDR3 here is CASSLGQDSTFYGCTF. The CDR3 DNA is TGCGCCAGCAGCTTGGGCCAGGATAGTACCTTCTATGGCTGCACCTTC.